These 16 T cell receptor beta chains originate from one sample sequenced in a study of blood T cells in healthy people across ages. A second PCR of about 7 to 12 cycles used a sample-barcoded 5' primer and a J-beta primer mix. TCRdb processed the 5' RACE reads anew with MiXCR; each CDR3 protein has one entry. The sample has about 620,000 distinct CDR3 sequences, under 25% seen once. Sequencing was done on a sample of blood. These receptors all come from a man between 65 and 80 years old in good health.

This clonotype occurred a few times. The genes are TRBV18 and TRBJ2-2; D gene uncertain. Germline CDR1 and CDR2: KGHSH and LQKENI. The CDR3 covers 14 residues. V was trimmed by 0 bases and J by 1 base, leaving 3 bases between them. The CDR3 region has the DNA TGTGCCAGCTCACCACCCATGAACACCGGGGAGCTGTTTTTT. The encoded protein is CASSPPMNTGELFF.

The J gene is TRBJ2-7, the V gene TRBV28; D ambiguous. Germline CDR1 reads MDHEN; CDR2 reads SYDVKM. The germline V and J ends were trimmed by 3 bases and 0 bases, with 12 bases remaining between them. The CDR3 runs 15 residues. The DNA for the CDR3 is TGTGCCAGCAGTTTTTCAAGGGCAGGCTCCTACGAGCAGTACTTC. Translated: CASSFSRAGSYEQYF.

This chain joins TRBV5-1 and TRBJ2-5; TRBD1 agrees at 10 bases. Looked up from germline, CDR1 is SGHRS and CDR2 is YFSETQ. With V trimmed by 0 bases and J by 5 bases, 4 bases remained unmatched. The CDR3 spans 15 residues. The CDR3: CASSLGKTGGETQYF. CDR3 nucleotide sequence: TGCGCCAGCAGCTTGGGGAAGACAGGGGGCGAGACCCAGTACTTC.

The rearrangement links TRBV5-1 to TRBJ2-1; possibly TRBD1 or TRBD2 for D (5 bases each). The CDR3 sequence is 20 residues long. V dropped 3 bases and J dropped 0 bases, with 25 bases sitting between them. CDR1 and CDR2 from the germline V gene are SGHRS and YFSETQ. CDR3 region: CASSSPRQQSSGSSYNEQFF. The CDR3, as DNA: TGCGCCAGCAGCTCCCCACGACAGCAATCTTCAGGGAGCTCCTACAATGAGCAGTTCTTC.

The V call is TRBV29-1, the J call TRBJ2-1; 10 bases are a match to TRBD2. The V and J ends lost 6 bases and 4 bases, in that order; junction bases with no gene match: 3. CDR1 SQVTM and CDR2 ANQGSEA come from the germline V gene. The CDR3 consists of 13 residues. The CDR3 reads CSVPSGRYNEQFF. The CDR3 nucleotides are TGCAGCGTACCTAGCGGGAGATACAATGAGCAGTTCTTC.

Here the CDR3 DNA reads TGTGCCAGCAGCGTAGCCGACGAGACCCAGTACTTC. It codes for CASSVADETQYF. The chain recombines TRBV9 with TRBJ2-5; D remains ambiguous. The CDR3 is 12 amino acids. V gave up 0 bases and J gave up 5 bases, with 5 bases separating them. CDR1 is SGDLS and CDR2 is YYNGEE in the germline V gene.

As concerns this clonotype: The CDR3 does not close with the conserved phenylalanine or tryptophan, likely indicating a read error. The genes are TRBV12-3 or TRBV12-4 and TRBJ2-7; 9 bases agree with TRBD2. V shed 5 bases and J 4 bases; nucleotides not matched to a gene: 9. The CDR3 contains 15 residues. This CDR3 is CASSPTGTSLYEQYS. The CDR3 coding sequence is TGTGCCAGCAGTCCCACCGGGACTAGCCTTTACGAGCAGTACTCC.

Concerning this clonotype itself: A read error may explain this, as a much larger clone is one base away. This rearrangement joins TRBV5-1 to TRBJ2-5; no clear D. The closer fit of TRBJ2-1 to the DNA end suggests the J call may be wrong. This CDR3 has 13 residues. The germline V gene has CDR1 SGHRS and CDR2 YFSETQ. The CDR3 region is CASSLLWAEEQFF. The DNA for the CDR3 is TGCGCCAGCAGCCTTCTATGGGCGGAGGAGCAGTTCTTC.

This clonotype has a count of ten or more. The chain has TRBV28 and TRBJ2-3, with D hard to call. The germline V gene encodes CDR1 MDHEN and CDR2 SYDVKM. The CDR3 runs to 13 residues. V was pared by 6 bases and J by 2 bases, with 9 bases between. The CDR3: CASRGDPTDTQYF. In DNA form, the CDR3 reads TGTGCCAGCAGAGGCGACCCCACAGATACGCAGTATTTT.

This clonotype was found a few times. V and J are TRBV20-1 and TRBJ2-2; TRBD1 agrees at 11 bases. V shed 6 bases, J shed 4 bases, and the junction held 7 bases outside the gene matches. The CDR3 has 15 residues. Germline-derived CDR1 and CDR2 are DFQATT and SNEGSKA (reference sequence). CDR3 residues: CSAPGQGAGTGELFF. CDR3 bases: TGCAGTGCCCCAGGACAGGGGGCTGGCACCGGGGAGCTGTTTTTT.

V usage is TRBV5-1 and J usage is TRBJ2-5; TRBD1 aligns across 10 bases. Unmatched junction bases numbered 1, after V lost 0 bases and J lost 5 bases. CDR1 and CDR2 (germline): SGHRS, YFSETQ. The CDR3 totals 14 residues. The CDR3 loop reads CASSLETGGETQYF. The CDR3 DNA reads as TGCGCCAGCAGCTTGGAGACAGGGGGCGAGACCCAGTACTTC.

This clonotype was picked up a small number of times. This rearrangement joins TRBV13 to TRBJ2-7; tentative D call: TRBD2 (6 bases). Trimming removed 5 bases at V and 3 bases at J, with 14 bases between. Germline V gene data show CDR1 as PRHDT and CDR2 as FYEKMQ (reference sequence). The CDR3 sequence is 14 residues long. The CDR3: CASSELASLYEQYF. The CDR3 nucleotides read TGTGCCAGCAGCGAACTAGCATCCCTCTACGAGCAGTACTTC.

This clonotype was counted ten times or more. The chain carries TRBV3-1 and TRBJ2-1; 7 bases fit TRBD2. The length of the CDR3 is 18 residues. Germline-derived CDR1 and CDR2 are LGHDT and YNNKEL (reference sequence). V trimming: 0 bases; J trimming: 3 bases; junction bases outside the gene matches: 11. The CDR3 sequence: CASSQEWDAGVNYNEQFF. The CDR3 nucleotides are TGTGCCAGCAGCCAAGAGTGGGACGCGGGAGTCAACTACAATGAGCAGTTCTTC.

This clonotype was observed a few times. The chain joins TRBV5-1 to TRBJ2-1; a weak D match, TRBD2 (6 bases). Trimming left V 2 bases short and J 5 bases short, with 14 bases between. This CDR3 region has 15 residues. CDR1 is SGHRS and CDR2 is YFSETQ in the germline V gene. The CDR3 nucleotides read TGCGCCAGCAGCTTTGGCCTAGCGTCGGACAATGAGCAGTTCTTC. This codes for CASSFGLASDNEQFF.

This clonotype was seen more than once but under ten times. This chain joins TRBV12-3 or TRBV12-4 and TRBJ2-1; 9 bases match TRBD2. V trimming: 3 bases; J trimming: 6 bases; junction bases outside the gene matches: 6. This CDR3 contains 15 residues. The CDR3 spells CASSFLAGGGNEQFF. DNA for the CDR3: TGTGCCAGCAGTTTTTTGGCGGGAGGGGGCAATGAGCAGTTCTTC.

The chain recombines TRBV5-1 with TRBJ1-2, with 8 bases lining up with TRBD1. Per germline, CDR1 SGHRS and CDR2 YFSETQ. The CDR3 runs to 14 residues. J lost 8 bases, V lost 0 bases, and 6 bases had no gene match. This CDR3 is CASSLEEDRDGYTF. CDR3 DNA: TGCGCCAGCAGCTTGGAAGAGGACAGGGACGGCTACACCTTC. The variable domain in full, completed from reference TRBV5-1 and TRBJ1-2, reads KAGVTQTPRYLIKTRGQQVTLSCSPISGHRSVSWYQQTPGQGLQFLFEYFSETQRNKGNFPGRFSGRQFSNSRSEMNVSTLELGDSALYLCASSLEEDRDGYTFGSGTRLTVV.